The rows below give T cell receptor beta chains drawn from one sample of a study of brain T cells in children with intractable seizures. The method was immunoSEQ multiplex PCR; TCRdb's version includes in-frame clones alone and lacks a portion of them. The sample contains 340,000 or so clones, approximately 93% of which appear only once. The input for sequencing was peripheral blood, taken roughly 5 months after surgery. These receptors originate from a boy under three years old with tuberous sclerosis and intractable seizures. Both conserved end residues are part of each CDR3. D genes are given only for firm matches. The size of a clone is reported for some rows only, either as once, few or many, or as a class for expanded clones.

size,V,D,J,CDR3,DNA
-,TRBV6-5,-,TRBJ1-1,CASSYRGIKNTEAFF,TGTGCCAGCAGTTACAGGGGTATAAAGAACACTGAAGCTTTCTTT
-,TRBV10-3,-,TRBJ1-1,CAIRDSLNTEAFF,TGTGCCATCAGGGACAGTCTTAACACTGAAGCTTTCTTT
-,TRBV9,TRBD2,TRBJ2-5,CASSTGTSGSQETQYF,TGTGCCAGCAGCACCGGGACTAGCGGGAGCCAAGAGACCCAGTACTTC
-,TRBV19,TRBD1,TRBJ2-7,CASSTRTGGTYEQYF,TGTGCCAGTAGTACTAGGACAGGGGGCACCTACGAGCAGTACTTC
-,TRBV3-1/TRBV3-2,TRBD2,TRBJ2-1,CASSRLAGREGEQFF,TGTGCCAGCAGCCGACTAGCGGGGAGGGAGGGTGAGCAGTTCTTC
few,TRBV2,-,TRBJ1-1,CASSPGVNTEAFF,TGTGCCAGCAGCCCGGGGGTGAACACTGAAGCTTTCTTT
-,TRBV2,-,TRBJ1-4,CASSGETNEKLFF,TGTGCCTCTTCAGGGGAAACTAATGAAAAACTGTTTTTT
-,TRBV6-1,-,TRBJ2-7,CASSEGRAIGAF,TGTGCCAGCAGTGAAGGGAGGGCCATAGGAGCCTTC
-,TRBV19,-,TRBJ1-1,CASSSGRGNTEAFF,TGTGCCAGTAGTTCAGGGAGGGGGAACACTGAAGCTTTCTTT
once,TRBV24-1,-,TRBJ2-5,CATSDPGARRYQETQYF,TGTGCCACCAGTGATCCCGGGGCCAGGAGATACCAAGAGACCCAGTACTTC
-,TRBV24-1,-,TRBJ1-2,CATSDPKLYGYTF,TGTGCCACCAGTGACCCGAAACTATATGGCTACACCTTC
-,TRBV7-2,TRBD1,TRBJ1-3,CASSLVSGGTGNTIYF,TGTGCCAGCAGCTTGGTCTCAGGGGGAACTGGAAACACCATATATTTT
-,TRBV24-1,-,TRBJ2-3,CATSDRTASTDTQYF,TGTGCCACCAGTGACAGGACAGCCAGCACAGATACGCAGTATTTT
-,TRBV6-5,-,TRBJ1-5,CASSSRGQPQHF,TGTGCCAGCAGTTCCCGTGGGCAGCCCCAGCATTTT
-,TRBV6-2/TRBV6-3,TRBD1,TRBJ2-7,CASSYQDRGYGAYEQYF,TGTGCCAGCAGTTACCAGGACAGGGGGTATGGGGCCTACGAGCAGTACTTC
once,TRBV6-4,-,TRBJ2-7,CASSEGQGGKQYF,TGTGCCAGCAGTGAGGGGCAGGGGGGTAAGCAGTACTTC
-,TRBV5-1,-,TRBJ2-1,CASSLVSLASYNEQFF,TGCGCCAGCAGCTTGGTAAGCCTAGCGTCCTACAATGAGCAGTTCTTC
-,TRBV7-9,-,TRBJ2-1,CASSSPGAVYNEQFF,TGTGCCAGCAGCTCTCCAGGGGCAGTCTACAATGAGCAGTTCTTC